These 7 T cell receptor beta chains share one sample of origin, sequenced in a study of blood T cell repertoires in COVID-19. Only in-frame clones appear in the TCRdb table, and some are missing; sequencing was by immunoSEQ multiplex PCR. This sample has a few hundred thousand clones, with roughly 90% found just once. The sequenced sample was peripheral blood. All receptors derive from a man aged 35-49 years with acute or convalescent COVID-19.

This clone was seen only once. The chain links TRBV28 to TRBJ1-4; 7 nucleotides line up with TRBD1. Germline loops: CDR1 MDHEN, CDR2 SYDVKM. CDR3 size: 14 residues. After removal of 10 bases from V and 6 bases from J, the junction contained 11 bases not matched to a gene. The CDR3 loop is CATPPVTGHEKLFF. In DNA form, the CDR3 reads TGTGCCACCCCTCCGGTGACAGGGCATGAAAAACTGTTTTTT. Combining the CDR3 with reference TRBV28 and TRBJ1-4 gives the whole variable domain DVKVTQSSRYLVKRTGEKVFLECVQDMDHENMFWYRQDPGLGLRLIYFSYDVKMKEKGDIPEGYSVSREKKERFSLILESASTNQTSMYLCATPPVTGHEKLFFGSGTQLSVL.

The chain recombines TRBV4-2 with TRBJ2-2; 8 nucleotides agree with TRBD1. Germline V lookup: CDR1 LGHNA, CDR2 YNFKEQ. This CDR3 region has 14 residues. J lost 3 bases, V lost 6 bases, and 3 bases had no gene match. The CDR3 spells CASSPQGDTGELFF. DNA of the CDR3: TGTGCCAGCAGTCCACAGGGGGACACCGGGGAGCTGTTTTTT.

The chain couples TRBV3-1 (or the pseudogene TRBV3-2) to TRBJ1-6; possible D gene TRBD1, 6 bases. Germline V gives CDR1 LGHDT, CDR2 YNNKEL (reference sequence). CDR3 size: 13 residues. Trimming cost V 6 bases and J 7 bases, with 10 bases left between them. CDR3 DNA sequence: TGTGCCAGCAGTCAGGGGAGAAATTCACCCCTCCACTTT. Translating gives CASSQGRNSPLHF.

This clone has just a few counts. J is TRBJ2-2 and V is TRBV7-8; 9 bases are shared with TRBD2. V gave up 3 bases and J gave up 0 bases; unmatched junction bases: 5. The CDR3 is 17 residues long. CDR1 is SGHVS, CDR2 FQNEAQ, per germline. CDR3 sequence (DNA): TGTGCCAGCAGCTTGAGGAGACTAGCGGCGAACACCGGGGAGCTGTTTTTT. This gives the protein CASSLRRLAANTGELFF.

This chain links TRBV2 with TRBJ2-1, with 7 bases lining up with TRBD1. The CDR3 loop spans 16 amino acids. Germline CDR1 reads SNHLY; CDR2 reads FYNNEI. The V segment lost 4 bases and the J segment 4 bases; nucleotides outside the gene matches: 10. The CDR3 region is CASSAPGTVPYNEQFF. CDR3 nucleotides: TGTGCCAGCAGTGCTCCCGGGACAGTACCGTACAATGAGCAGTTCTTC.

A single count supports this clone. V is TRBV4-1 and J is TRBJ2-7, with 8 bases identical to TRBD2. The CDR3 contains 15 residues. Germline values: CDR1 MGHRA, CDR2 YSYEKL. The trim removed 4 bases at V and 5 bases at J, leaving 10 bases unmatched. In DNA, the CDR3 is TGCGCCAGCAGCCCACGGACACTTAGCGGGGACGAGCAGTACTTC. As protein: CASSPRTLSGDEQYF.

This rearrangement joins TRBV14 to TRBJ2-1; 7 nucleotides align to TRBD1. This CDR3 spans 15 amino acids. Germline V gene data show CDR1 as SGHDN and CDR2 as FVKESK. V shed 5 bases, J shed 10 bases, and the junction held 14 bases outside the gene matches. As DNA, the CDR3 is TGTGCCAGCAGCAGTCTAGGACAGGCTAGTAGGGAGCAGTTCTTC. Its translation: CASSSLGQASREQFF.